The T cell receptor (beta chain) described here comes from a study of breast tumors, draining lymph nodes, adjacent tissues. To note about this clonotype: What it recognizes is unknown. Since the CDR3 does not end with the conserved phenylalanine or tryptophan, this likely comes from a read error. Because the CDR3's place on the DNA is in doubt, the DNA is left out and the CDR3 is given as listed by TCRdb.

Samples came from axillary lymph nodes draining the breast cancer. TCRdb called the multiplex PCR reads again in MiXCR, with one record for every CDR3 protein. The sample lists 160,000 or so distinct CDR3 sequences, 33% occurring once. General study points: Tumor repertoires ranked between lymph nodes and nontumor tissue in diversity, with V and J gene preferences.

This clonotype originated in a female donor with breast cancer. Some clones in this sample may be carry-over from other donors' samples. Sequenced sample: axillary lymph node tissue.

CDR3 sequence: CASRPKLA. The rearrangement joins TRBV2 to TRBJ1-4. Germline CDR1 SNHLY, CDR2 FYNNEI. Termini included, the CDR3 measures 8 amino acids.